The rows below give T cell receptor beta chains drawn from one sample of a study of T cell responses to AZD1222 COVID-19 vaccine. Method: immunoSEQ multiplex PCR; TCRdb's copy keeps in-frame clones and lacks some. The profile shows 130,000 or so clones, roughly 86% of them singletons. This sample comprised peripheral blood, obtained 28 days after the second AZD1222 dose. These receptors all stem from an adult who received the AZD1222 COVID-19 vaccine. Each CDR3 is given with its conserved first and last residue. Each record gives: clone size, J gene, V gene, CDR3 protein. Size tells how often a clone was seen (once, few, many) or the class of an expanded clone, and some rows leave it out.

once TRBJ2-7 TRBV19 CASSKDSSYEQYF
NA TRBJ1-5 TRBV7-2 CASSPRGNQPQHF
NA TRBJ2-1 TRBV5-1 CASSLVGGVGNEQFF
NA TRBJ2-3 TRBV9 CASSVVGSGSYTQYF
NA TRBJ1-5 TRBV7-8 CASSLVGQSNQPQHF
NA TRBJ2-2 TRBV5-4 CASSIHGGASTGELFF
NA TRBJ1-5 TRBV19 CATRLQGHGNQPQHF
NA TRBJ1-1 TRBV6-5 CASSYSSTDTEAFF
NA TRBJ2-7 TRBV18 CASSPSAAGLWEQYF
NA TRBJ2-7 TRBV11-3 CASSLQGGYEQYF
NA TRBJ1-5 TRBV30 CAWSVGGPQHF
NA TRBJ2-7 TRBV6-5 CASSYSWTGRPYEQYF
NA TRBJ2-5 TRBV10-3 CASTEAGQETQYF
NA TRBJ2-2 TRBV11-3 CASSSGQGDTGELFF
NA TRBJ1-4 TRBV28 CASSWPTAANEKLFF
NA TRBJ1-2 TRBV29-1 CSVEDLEGNYGYTF
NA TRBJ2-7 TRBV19 CASSASGTGIYEQYF
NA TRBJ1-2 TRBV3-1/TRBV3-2 CASSPEGAYGYTF
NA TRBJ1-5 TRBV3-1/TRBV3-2 CASRADRGELNQPQHF
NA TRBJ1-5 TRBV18 CASSPPGQGNQPQHF
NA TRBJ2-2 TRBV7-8 CASTVTRTGDRELFF
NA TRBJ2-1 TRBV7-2 CASSYRDRGLRYNEQFF
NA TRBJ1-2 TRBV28 CASSSPGRGDGYTF
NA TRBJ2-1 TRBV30 CAWSWPSGPYNEQFF
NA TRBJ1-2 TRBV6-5 CASSPTPDNYGYTF
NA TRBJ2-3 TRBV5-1 CASSLGGWRNTDTQYF
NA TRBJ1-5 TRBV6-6 CASRPTHSQPQHF
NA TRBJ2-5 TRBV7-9 CASSSQGAETQYF
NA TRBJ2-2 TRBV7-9 CASKRDLNTGELFF
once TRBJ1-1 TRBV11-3 CASSLRAPSGAFF
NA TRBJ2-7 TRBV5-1 CASSKGRNYEQYF
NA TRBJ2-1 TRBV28 CASSGTSGRGSYNEQFF
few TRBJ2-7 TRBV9 CASSERTQGRGYEQYF
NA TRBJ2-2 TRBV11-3 CASSLDHSVGTGELFF
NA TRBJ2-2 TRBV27 CASSTARGLPTGELFF
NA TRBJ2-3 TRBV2 CASSEDGLTDTQYF
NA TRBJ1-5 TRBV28 CASSLQGRQPQHF
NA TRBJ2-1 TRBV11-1 CASSLMSSSHNEQFF
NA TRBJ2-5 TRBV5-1 CASSLFGQDSETQYF
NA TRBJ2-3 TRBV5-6 CASSSRSSTDTQYF
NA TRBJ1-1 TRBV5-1 CASSSLKGNTEAFF
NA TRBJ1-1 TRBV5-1 CASSLSPNTEAFF
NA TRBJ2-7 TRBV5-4 CASSLWANYEQYF